This T cell receptor beta chain stems from a study of T cell responses to AZD1222 COVID-19 vaccine. Study observations and caveats: When two AZD1222 doses had been given, Spike-specific TCR breadth and depth rose. The donor group comprised mostly white British people and more females; the analysis possibly underestimated clonal diversity. Repertoire collection took place solely once the T cell response had peaked. The reported proportion of spike-specific TCRs targeting unmutated variant regions was nearly half.

Germline V gives CDR1 MNHNS, CDR2 SASEGT. V dropped 3 bases and J dropped 4; count of bases not matched to a gene: 2. The CDR3 totals 15 residues. Regarding this clone: Its antigen is not identified.

This table comes from immunoSEQ multiplex PCR, and its TCRdb copy is limited to in-frame clones, with some not included. The sample shows fewer than 90,000 clones, 86% of them seen only once. The chain combines TRBV6-1 with TRBJ2-3, with 12 bases identical to TRBD1. The specimen was peripheral blood, collected 28 days after the second AZD1222 dose. This sequence originates from an adult who received the AZD1222 COVID-19 vaccine. The CDR3 coding sequence is TGTGCCAGCAGTGAGGGACAGGGGGCTGCAGATACGCAGTATTTT. This codes for CASSEGQGAADTQYF.